Following are 5 T cell receptor beta chains from one sample sequenced in a study of OX40 agonist ivuxolimab in advanced cancers. Profiled with immunoSEQ multiplex PCR; TCRdb holds only in-frame clones, not every one. The table records some 51,000 clones, around 86% of them present only once. The sample here was CD4+ or CD8+ T cells sorted from blood, taken in a trial of the OX40 agonist ivuxolimab. All receptors come from an adult with an advanced solid tumor such as melanoma, head and neck, liver or kidney cancer.

CDR3 coding DNA: TGTGCCAGCAGCCCTCGATGGGGACAGATGAACACTGAAGCTTTCTTT. Amino acids: CASSPRWGQMNTEAFF. The chain couples TRBV7-9 to TRBJ1-1, with TRBD1 matching over 7 bases. The V gene end was trimmed by 5 bases and the J gene end by 0 bases; junction bases not matched to a gene: 9. Germline V gene lookup returns CDR1 SEHNR and CDR2 FQNEAQ (reference sequence). The CDR3 contains 16 residues.

The chain combines TRBV15 with TRBJ1-1; the D gene is possibly TRBD1 (5 bases). Germline V lookup: CDR1 LNHNV, CDR2 YYDKDF (reference sequence). The CDR3 is 13 residues long. Between the trimmed V and J ends, which lost 8 bases and 1 base, there was a span of 11 bases. CDR3 DNA: TGTGCCACCCTCCGGGGCGAGAACACTGAAGCTTTCTTT. The encoded protein is CATLRGENTEAFF. Using reference TRBV15 and TRBJ1-1 for the parts outside the CDR3, the full variable domain is DAMVIQNPRYQVTQFGKPVTLSCSQTLNHNVMYWYQQKSSQAPKLLFHYYDKDFNNEADTPDNFQSRRPNTSFCFLDIRSPGLGDTAMYLCATLRGENTEAFFGQGTRLTVV.

CDR3 residues: CASSYHQGRGYTF. CDR3 sequence (DNA): TGTGCCAGCAGTTACCACCAGGGACGCGGCTACACCTTC. The V call is TRBV6-5, the J call TRBJ1-2, with D maybe TRBD1 (5 bases). With 2 bases removed from V and 8 bases from J, the gap between germline ends came to 12 bases. The CDR3 extends over 13 amino acids. Germline CDR1 reads MNHEY; CDR2 reads SVGAGI.

The chain joins TRBV5-4 to TRBJ1-1; D not certain. Trimming shortened V by 4 bases and J by 3 bases, and 13 bases separated the two germline ends. The CDR3 extends over 14 amino acids. Germline CDR1 reads SGHNT; CDR2 reads YYREEE (reference sequence). The CDR3 DNA reads TGTGCCAGCAGCCCACGATTTGGGGACACTGAAGCTTTCTTT. Translating gives CASSPRFGDTEAFF.

This chain connects TRBV28 to TRBJ1-1; the D is unclear. Germline values: CDR1 MDHEN, CDR2 SYDVKM. Deletions cut 3 bases from V and 1 base from J, with 6 bases between. This CDR3 contains 13 residues. CDR3 loop: CASSFKENTEAFF. For the CDR3, the DNA is TGTGCCAGCAGTTTTAAAGAGAACACTGAAGCTTTCTTT.